The sequence of this T cell receptor beta chain was determined in a study of cytomegalovirus exposure and HLA in healthy donors. The length of the CDR3 is 14 residues. Germline V CDR1 and CDR2: SGHAT, FQDESV (reference sequence). V shed 5 bases, J shed 2 bases, and the junction held 6 bases outside the gene matches. The PCR had 60 Vbeta and 13 Jbeta primers. Per the authors' pipeline: Later, tens of millions of unique TCR beta chains were counted in an analysis, and about 10 million of them were shared. Libraries were prepared by immunoSEQ multiplex PCR; TCRdb keeps only in-frame clonotypes and omits some of them. D and trimming were read from the DNA, whereas the V and J calls and clone size are those reported in that table. The table records about 190,000 clones, approximately 81% of them present only once.

Specimen: PBMCs. The J gene is TRBJ2-7, the V gene TRBV11-1; 7 bases align to TRBD1. The source is a boy between 10 and 17 years old in good health and CMV-seronegative. DNA of the CDR3: TGTGCCAGCAGCGTCCGGGACAGAGCCTACGAGCAGTACTTC. The encoded protein is CASSVRDRAYEQYF.